There are a few counts of the clone carrying this T cell receptor beta chain. This sample is part of a study of OX40 agonist ivuxolimab in advanced cancers. Repertoires were generated with immunoSEQ multiplex PCR, while TCRdb's copy carries only in-frame clones and drops some. The data show tens of thousands of clones, approximately 87% seen once. Sequencing was performed on CD4+ or CD8+ T cells sorted from blood, taken in a trial of the OX40 agonist ivuxolimab. The source is an adult with an advanced solid tumor such as melanoma, head and neck, liver or kidney cancer.

The CDR3 protein is CASSSPSGRGTGELFF. DNA of the CDR3: TGTGCCAGCAGTTCCCCTAGCGGGAGAGGGACCGGGGAGCTGTTTTTT. The V and J genes are TRBV6-5 and TRBJ2-2, with 10 bases matching TRBD2. V dropped 4 bases and J dropped 5; count of bases not matched to a gene: 7. This CDR3 has 16 amino acids. Germline V gene sequence: CDR1 MNHEY, CDR2 SVGAGI.